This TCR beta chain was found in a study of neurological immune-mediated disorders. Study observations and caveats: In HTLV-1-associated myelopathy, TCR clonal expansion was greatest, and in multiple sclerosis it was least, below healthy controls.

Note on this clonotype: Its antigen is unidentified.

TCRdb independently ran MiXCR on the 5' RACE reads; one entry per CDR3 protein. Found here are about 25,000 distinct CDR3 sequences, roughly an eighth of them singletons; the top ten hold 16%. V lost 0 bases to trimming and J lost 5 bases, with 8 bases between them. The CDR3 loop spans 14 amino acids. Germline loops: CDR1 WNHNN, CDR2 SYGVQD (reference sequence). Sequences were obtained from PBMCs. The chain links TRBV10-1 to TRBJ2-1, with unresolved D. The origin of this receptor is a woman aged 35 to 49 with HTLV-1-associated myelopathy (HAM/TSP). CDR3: CASSESYENNEQFF. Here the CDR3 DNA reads TGCGCCAGCAGTGAGTCTTACGAAAACAATGAGCAGTTCTTC.